These 12 T cell receptor beta chains came from one sample sequenced in a study of Ad26.COV2.S vaccination and SARS-CoV-2 variants. Method: immunoSEQ multiplex PCR; TCRdb's copy keeps in-frame clones and lacks some. The sample has over 400,000 clones; 92% are singletons. Treatment indicated: 15 to 20 received Ad26.COV2.S at low or high dose, single or two shots; about five received placebo; per-sample allocation not given. Sampling happened 63 days after the first vaccine or placebo injection. Sequenced here: peripheral blood, sampled in a trial of Ad26.COV2.S vaccine versus placebo. The receptors shown here come from a person aged 18 to 59 who received the Ad26.COV2.S COVID-19 vaccine or a placebo.

The chain joins TRBV7-2 to TRBJ2-7; the match to TRBD2 covers 13 bases. The CDR3 has 15 residues. CDR1 is SGHTA, CDR2 FQGNSA, per germline. The V segment lost 5 bases and the J segment 5 bases; nucleotides outside the gene matches: 6. The CDR3 protein is CASSPRLAGGHEQYF. The CDR3 nucleotides read TGTGCCAGCAGCCCTCGACTAGCGGGGGGCCACGAGCAGTACTTC.

This sequence joins TRBV9 and TRBJ2-7; a possible D gene is TRBD2 (5 bases). Germline CDR1 and CDR2: SGDLS and YYNGEE. The CDR3 contains 14 residues. Trimming pared 4 bases from V and 3 bases from J, leaving 14 bases between. CDR3 loop: CASSPVGVVYEQYF. For the CDR3, the DNA is TGTGCCAGCAGCCCGGTCGGGGTTGTCTACGAGCAGTACTTC.

This chain connects TRBV11-2 to TRBJ2-2; 13 bases match TRBD2. Germline loops: CDR1 SGHAT, CDR2 FQNNGV. V dropped 3 bases and J dropped 6; count of bases not matched to a gene: 1. The CDR3 extends over 15 amino acids. The CDR3 here is CASSFTSGGAGELFF. The CDR3 DNA reads TGTGCCAGCAGCTTTACTAGCGGGGGGGCCGGGGAGCTGTTTTTT.

This clone was recorded once. CDR3 in DNA: TGCGCCAGCAGCCAAGATCCAGGACTAGCCTACGAGCAGTACTTC. Encoded protein: CASSQDPGLAYEQYF. The chain uses TRBV4-1 and TRBJ2-7; TRBD2 aligns across 7 bases. Germline CDR1 MGHRA, CDR2 YSYEKL. The CDR3 spans 15 residues. After removal of 0 bases from V and 2 bases from J, the junction contained 4 bases not matched to a gene.

V is TRBV6-6 and J is TRBJ2-1, with 12 positions matching TRBD2. The V and J ends lost 2 bases and 8 bases, in that order; junction bases with no gene match: 7. Germline-derived CDR1 and CDR2 are MNHNY and SVGAGI (reference sequence). This CDR3 contains 16 residues. CDR3: CASSYLAGGPIDEQFF. In DNA, the CDR3 is TGTGCCAGCAGTTACCTAGCGGGGGGGCCAATCGATGAGCAGTTCTTC.

The CDR3 loop reads CASSPGTGGEQYF. The CDR3, as DNA: TGTGCCAGCAGTCCCGGGACAGGGGGCGAGCAGTACTTC. The chain recombines TRBV3-1 (or the pseudogene TRBV3-2) with TRBJ2-7; 11 positions agree with TRBD1. The CDR3 consists of 13 residues. Germline V CDR1 and CDR2: LGHDT, YNNKEL (reference sequence). V lost 6 bases and J lost 6; bases outside the gene matches: 4.

The chain uses TRBV6-5 and TRBJ2-7, with D tentatively TRBD1 (6 bases). The V gene lost 2 bases and the J gene lost 5 bases, with 19 bases spanning the gap. Germline assignment: CDR1 MNHEY and CDR2 SVGAGI. This CDR3 spans 16 amino acids. CDR3 sequence (DNA): TGTGCCAGCAGTTACCTCCTGGGCCAGGGGCCACACGAGCAGTACTTC. Encoded protein: CASSYLLGQGPHEQYF.

This chain links TRBV5-5 with TRBJ2-1, with 11 nucleotides matching TRBD2. The CDR3 loop spans 18 amino acids. Germline V gives CDR1 SGHKS, CDR2 YYEKEE (reference sequence). V trimming: 3 bases; J trimming: 6 bases; junction bases outside the gene matches: 14. CDR3 protein: CASSSRTSGGVRFNEQFF. CDR3 nucleotides: TGTGCCAGCAGCTCCCGAACTAGCGGGGGAGTCAGATTCAATGAGCAGTTCTTC.

This clone occurred once. The rearrangement uses TRBV6-6 and TRBJ1-6, with D tentatively TRBD1 (5 bases). Per the germline V gene, CDR1 is MNHNY and CDR2 is SVGAGI (reference sequence). V dropped 2 bases and J dropped 7 bases, with 15 bases sitting between them. This CDR3 region has 16 residues. CDR3 amino acids: CASSYPTGRANSPLHF. In DNA, the CDR3 is TGTGCCAGCAGTTACCCCACGGGACGGGCAAATTCACCCCTCCACTTT.

The chain recombines TRBV5-1 with TRBJ2-7, with D maybe TRBD1 (5 bases). CDR1 SGHRS and CDR2 YFSETQ come from the germline V gene. The CDR3 has 15 amino acids. V lost 0 bases, J lost 4 bases, and 14 bases lay in between. This CDR3 is CASSLGVVGAYEQYF. DNA of the CDR3: TGCGCCAGCAGCTTGGGGGTCGTAGGGGCTTACGAGCAGTACTTC.

The V call is TRBV5-1, the J call TRBJ1-1, with a tentative D call TRBD1 (5 bases). V shed 5 bases and J shed 3 bases, with 29 bases lying between them. The germline V gene has CDR1 SGHRS and CDR2 YFSETQ. This CDR3 contains 19 residues. This CDR3 is CASRNRGPAGNPSDTEAFF. The CDR3 bases are TGCGCCAGCAGAAACCGAGGGCCCGCAGGGAACCCTTCGGACACTGAAGCTTTCTTT.

This chain links TRBV30 with TRBJ2-2, with 9 nucleotides matching TRBD1. J was trimmed by 11 bases and V by 1 base; bases with no gene match: 8. The germline gives CDR1 GTSNPN, CDR2 SVGIG (reference sequence). The CDR3 totals 14 residues. The CDR3 nucleotides read TGTGCCTGGAGTGAAGGGACAGGGACTTCCGAGCTGTTTTTT. It yields the protein CAWSEGTGTSELFF.